This T cell receptor (beta chain) was identified in a study of blood T cells in healthy people across ages. General observations from the study: It was found that TCR beta diversity correlated strongly with the percentage of naive T cells.

The second PCR ran roughly 7 to 12 cycles with a sample-barcoded 5' primer and J-beta primers. TCRdb reprocessed the 5' RACE reads with MiXCR, giving one entry per CDR3 protein. The table includes just under 550,000 distinct CDR3 sequences, around 24% detected once. The V gene's germline CDR1 is SGDLS and CDR2 YYNGEE. The length of the CDR3 is 14 residues. Trimming shortened V by 4 bases and J by 4 bases, and 15 bases separated the two germline ends. This clonotype has a single count. Its target is unknown. Separately, the same data were catalogued under a study of T cells of mothers and their children.

The sequence was obtained from a boy younger than 18 in good health. This chain joins TRBV9 and TRBJ2-7; no definite D call. The sample taken for sequencing was blood. This chain's CDR3 is CASSLPWIKYEQYF. The CDR3, as DNA: TGTGCCAGCAGCCTGCCGTGGATCAAGTACGAGCAGTACTTC.